Described below is a single T cell receptor beta chain sequence and its context. Its antigen is not known. Via MiXCR, TCRdb re-called the RT-PCR reads, giving one row per CDR3 protein. The sample shows 500,000 to 600,000 distinct CDR3 sequences, 16% of them seen only once. The V gene's germline CDR1 is LNHNV and CDR2 YYDKDF (reference sequence). This CDR3 region has 14 residues. V was clipped by 3 bases and J by 2 bases; unmatched bases: 0. This entry comes from a study of response to subunit inactivated influenza vaccine. Whole-study findings and limits: Authors suggested each seasonal flu vaccination may recruit only limited numbers of new T cells.

The V gene is TRBV15, the J gene TRBJ1-2; TRBD1 matches 10 bases. The TCR comes from a man aged 50-75 years who received an inactivated influenza vaccine. Sequenced material: CD4+ T cells sorted from PBMCs, taken less than 30 months after vaccination. DNA for the CDR3: TGTGCCACCAGCAGGGACAGGGGGAACTATGGCTACACCTTC. Its protein is CATSRDRGNYGYTF. The whole variable domain, remainder taken from reference TRBV15 and TRBJ1-2, is DAMVIQNPRYQVTQFGKPVTLSCSQTLNHNVMYWYQQKSSQAPKLLFHYYDKDFNNEADTPDNFQSRRPNTSFCFLDIRSPGLGDTAMYLCATSRDRGNYGYTFGSGTRLTVV.